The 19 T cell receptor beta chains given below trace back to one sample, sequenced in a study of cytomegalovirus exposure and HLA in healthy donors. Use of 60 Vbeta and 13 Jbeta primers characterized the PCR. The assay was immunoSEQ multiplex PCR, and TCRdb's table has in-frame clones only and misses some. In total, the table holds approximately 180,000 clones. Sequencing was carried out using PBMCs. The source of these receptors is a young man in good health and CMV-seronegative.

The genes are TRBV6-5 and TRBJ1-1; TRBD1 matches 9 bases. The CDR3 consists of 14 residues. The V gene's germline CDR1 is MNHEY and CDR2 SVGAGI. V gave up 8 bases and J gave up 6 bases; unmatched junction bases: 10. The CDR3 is CASERGTGSSEAFF. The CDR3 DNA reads TGTGCCAGCGAGAGGGGGACAGGGAGTTCTGAAGCTTTCTTT.

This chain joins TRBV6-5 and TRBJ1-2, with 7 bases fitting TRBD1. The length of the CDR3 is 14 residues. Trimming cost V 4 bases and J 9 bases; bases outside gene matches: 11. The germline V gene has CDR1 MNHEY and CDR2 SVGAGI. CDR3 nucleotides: TGTGCCAGCAGTTCCTCCCGGGACAGTGGACGCTACACCTTC. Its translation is CASSSSRDSGRYTF.

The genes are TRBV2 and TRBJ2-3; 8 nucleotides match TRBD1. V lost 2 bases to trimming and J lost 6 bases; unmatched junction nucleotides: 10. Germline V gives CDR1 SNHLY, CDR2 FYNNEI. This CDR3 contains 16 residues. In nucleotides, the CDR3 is TGTGCCAGCAGTGAATTGGGCAGGGGGCTTTCGGATACGCAGTATTTT. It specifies CASSELGRGLSDTQYF.

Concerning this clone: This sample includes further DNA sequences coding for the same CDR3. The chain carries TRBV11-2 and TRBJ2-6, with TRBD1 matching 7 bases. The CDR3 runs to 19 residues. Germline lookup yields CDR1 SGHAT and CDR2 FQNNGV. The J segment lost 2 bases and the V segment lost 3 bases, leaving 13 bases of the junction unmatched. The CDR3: CASSFTWTGGYPGANVLTF. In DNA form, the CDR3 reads TGTGCCAGCAGCTTTACATGGACAGGAGGATATCCTGGGGCCAACGTCCTGACTTTC.

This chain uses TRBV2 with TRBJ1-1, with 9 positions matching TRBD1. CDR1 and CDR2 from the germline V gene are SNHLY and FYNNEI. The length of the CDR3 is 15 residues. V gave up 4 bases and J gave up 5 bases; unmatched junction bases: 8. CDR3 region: CASSALTGGVTEAFF. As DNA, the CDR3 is TGTGCCAGCAGTGCCCTGACAGGGGGAGTTACTGAAGCTTTCTTT.

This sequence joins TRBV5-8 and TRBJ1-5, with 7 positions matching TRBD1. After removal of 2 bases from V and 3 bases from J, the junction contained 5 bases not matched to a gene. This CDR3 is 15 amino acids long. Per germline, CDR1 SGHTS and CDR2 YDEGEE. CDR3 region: CASSFWGQPNQPQHF. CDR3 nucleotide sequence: TGTGCCAGCAGCTTTTGGGGACAGCCCAATCAGCCCCAGCATTTT.

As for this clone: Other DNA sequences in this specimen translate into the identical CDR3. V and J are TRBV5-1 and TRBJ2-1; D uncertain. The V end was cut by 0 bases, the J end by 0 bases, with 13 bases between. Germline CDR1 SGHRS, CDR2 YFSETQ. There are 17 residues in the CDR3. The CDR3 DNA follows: TGCGCCAGCAGCTTGGTGGGCGCCCTCAGCTCCTACAATGAGCAGTTCTTC. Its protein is CASSLVGALSSYNEQFF. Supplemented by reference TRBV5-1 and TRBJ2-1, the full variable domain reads KAGVTQTPRYLIKTRGQQVTLSCSPISGHRSVSWYQQTPGQGLQFLFEYFSETQRNKGNFPGRFSGRQFSNSRSEMNVSTLELGDSALYLCASSLVGALSSYNEQFFGPGTRLTVL.

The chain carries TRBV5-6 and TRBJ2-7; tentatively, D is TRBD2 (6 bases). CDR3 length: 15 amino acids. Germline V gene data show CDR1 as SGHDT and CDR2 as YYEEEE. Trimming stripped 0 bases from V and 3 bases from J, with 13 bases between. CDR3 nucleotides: TGTGCCAGCAGCTTGGGGGTGGACTATGTCTACGAGCAGTACTTC. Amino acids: CASSLGVDYVYEQYF.

Written as DNA, the CDR3 is TGTGCCAGCACCCCCGATGGCTACACCTTC. Amino acids: CASTPDGYTF. The genes are TRBV6-6 and TRBJ1-2; D call uncertain. From germline, CDR1 is MNHNY and CDR2 SVGAGI (reference sequence). The CDR3 runs to 10 residues. Trimming shortened V by 7 bases and J by 6 bases, and 6 bases separated the two germline ends.

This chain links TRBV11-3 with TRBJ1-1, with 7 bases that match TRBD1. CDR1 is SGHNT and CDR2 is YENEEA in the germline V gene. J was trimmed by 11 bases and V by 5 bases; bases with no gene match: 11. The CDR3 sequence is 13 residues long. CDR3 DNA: TGTGCCAGCAGCCCCGGGACAGTCCCTAAGGCTTTCTTT. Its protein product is CASSPGTVPKAFF.

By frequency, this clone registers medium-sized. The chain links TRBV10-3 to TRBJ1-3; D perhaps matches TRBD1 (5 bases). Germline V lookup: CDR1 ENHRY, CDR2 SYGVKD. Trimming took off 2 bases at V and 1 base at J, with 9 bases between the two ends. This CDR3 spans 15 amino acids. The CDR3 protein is CAISELGGSGNTIYF. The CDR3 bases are TGTGCCATCAGTGAGCTCGGGGGATCTGGAAACACCATATATTTT.

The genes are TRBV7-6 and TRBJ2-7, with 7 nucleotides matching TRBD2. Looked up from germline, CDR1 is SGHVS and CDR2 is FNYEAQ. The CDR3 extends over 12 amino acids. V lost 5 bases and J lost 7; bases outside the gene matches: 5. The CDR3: CASSPGGWEQYF. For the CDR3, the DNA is TGTGCCAGCAGCCCCGGGGGGTGGGAGCAGTACTTC. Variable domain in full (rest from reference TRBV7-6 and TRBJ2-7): GAGVSQSPRYKVTKRGQDVALRCDPISGHVSLYWYRQALGQGPEFLTYFNYEAQQDKSGLPNDRFSAERPEGSISTLTIQRTEQRDSAMYRCASSPGGWEQYFGPGTRLTVT.

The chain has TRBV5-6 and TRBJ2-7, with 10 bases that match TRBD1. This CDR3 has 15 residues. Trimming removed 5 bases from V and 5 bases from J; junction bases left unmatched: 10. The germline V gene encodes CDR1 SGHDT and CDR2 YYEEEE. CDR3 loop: CASREVGTGAHEQYF. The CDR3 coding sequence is TGTGCCAGCAGGGAGGTCGGGACAGGGGCCCACGAGCAGTACTTC.

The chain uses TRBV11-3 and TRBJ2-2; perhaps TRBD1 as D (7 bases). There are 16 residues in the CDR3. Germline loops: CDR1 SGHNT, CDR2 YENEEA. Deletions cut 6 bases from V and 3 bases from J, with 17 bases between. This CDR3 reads CASSTATGEDTGELFF. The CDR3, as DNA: TGTGCCAGCAGTACCGCTACAGGGGAGGACACCGGGGAGCTGTTTTTT. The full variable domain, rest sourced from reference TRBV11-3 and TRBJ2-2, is EAGVVQSPRYKIIEKKQPVAFWCNPISGHNTLYWYLQNLGQGPELLIRYENEEAVDDSQLPKDRFSAERLKGVDSTLKIQPAELGDSAVYLCASSTATGEDTGELFFGEGSRLTVL.

The CDR3 region has the DNA TGCAGCGAAACACGGACTGACCAAGAGACCCAGTACTTC. Its translation is CSETRTDQETQYF. The chain carries TRBV29-1 and TRBJ2-5; possible D gene TRBD2, 5 bases. Trimming pared 7 bases from V and 0 bases from J, leaving 12 bases between. This CDR3 has 13 amino acids. The germline V gene encodes CDR1 SQVTM and CDR2 ANQGSEA. Variable domain in full (rest from reference TRBV29-1 and TRBJ2-5): SAVISQKPSRDICQRGTSLTIQCQVDSQVTMMFWYRQQPGQSLTLIATANQGSEATYESGFVIDKFPISRPNLTFSTLTVSNMSPEDSSIYLCSETRTDQETQYFGPGTRLLVL.

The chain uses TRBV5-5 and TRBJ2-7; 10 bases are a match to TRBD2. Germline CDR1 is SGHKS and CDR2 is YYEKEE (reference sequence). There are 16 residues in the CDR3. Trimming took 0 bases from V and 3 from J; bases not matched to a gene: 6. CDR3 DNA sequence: TGTGCCAGCAGCTTGGTGGGTAGCGGGGGGATCTACGAGCAGTACTTC. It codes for CASSLVGSGGIYEQYF.

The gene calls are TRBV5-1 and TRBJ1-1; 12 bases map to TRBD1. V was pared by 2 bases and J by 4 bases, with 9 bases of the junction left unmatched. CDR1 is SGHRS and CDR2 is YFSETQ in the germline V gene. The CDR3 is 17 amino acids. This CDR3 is CASSFGGTGGGGTEAFF. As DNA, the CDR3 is TGCGCCAGCAGCTTCGGGGGGACAGGGGGCGGTGGCACTGAAGCTTTCTTT.

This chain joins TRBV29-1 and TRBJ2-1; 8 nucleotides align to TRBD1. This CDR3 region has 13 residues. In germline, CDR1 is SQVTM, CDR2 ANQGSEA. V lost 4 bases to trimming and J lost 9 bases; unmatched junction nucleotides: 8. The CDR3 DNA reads TGCAGCGTTGTTGCAGGGGGCAAGGCTGAGCAGTTCTTC. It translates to CSVVAGGKAEQFF.

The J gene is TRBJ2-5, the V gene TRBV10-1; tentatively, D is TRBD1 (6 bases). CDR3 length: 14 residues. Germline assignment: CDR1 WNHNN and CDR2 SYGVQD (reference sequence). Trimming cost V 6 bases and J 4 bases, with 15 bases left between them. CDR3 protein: CASSATGTRETQYF. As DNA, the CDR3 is TGCGCCAGCAGCGCTACAGGGACGAGAGAGACCCAGTACTTC.